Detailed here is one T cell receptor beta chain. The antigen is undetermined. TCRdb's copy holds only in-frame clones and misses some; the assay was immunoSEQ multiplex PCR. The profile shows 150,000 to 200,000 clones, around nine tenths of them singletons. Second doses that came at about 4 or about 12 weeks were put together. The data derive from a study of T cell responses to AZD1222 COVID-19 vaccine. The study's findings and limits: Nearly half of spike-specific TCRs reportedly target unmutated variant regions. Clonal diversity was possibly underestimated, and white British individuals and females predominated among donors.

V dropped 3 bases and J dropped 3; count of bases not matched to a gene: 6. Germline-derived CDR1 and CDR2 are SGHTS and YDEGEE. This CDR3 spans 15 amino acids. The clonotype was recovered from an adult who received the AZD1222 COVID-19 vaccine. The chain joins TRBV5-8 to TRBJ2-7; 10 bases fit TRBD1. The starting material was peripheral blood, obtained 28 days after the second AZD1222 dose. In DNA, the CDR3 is TGTGCCAGCAGCTGGGGGACAGGGGCCCTCTACGAGCAGTACTTC. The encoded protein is CASSWGTGALYEQYF.